This is a list of T cell receptor beta chains from one sample in a study of T-cell memory formation after mild COVID-19. TCRdb itself ran the 5' RACE reads through MiXCR, one entry per CDR3 protein. The sample comprises roughly 5,000 distinct CDR3 sequences, roughly 23% of which are singletons, and 2.2% rests with the top ten. The sequencing input was PBMCs or a T cell subset sorted from them (not recorded which). Source of these receptors: an adult who had mild COVID-19 (a few samples of this study predate the infection). Cell type and time point are not known. Each CDR3 is given with its conserved first and last residue. A D gene is named only where the DNA matches it firmly. Size is stated for part of the rows, as once, few or many counts, or as a class when the clone is expanded.

>TRBJ2-7|TRBD2|TRBV6-5|NA
CASSYGTSGTYEQYF
TGTGCCAGCAGTTACGGGACTAGCGGAACCTACGAGCAGTACTTC
>TRBJ2-1|NA|TRBV6-6|medium-sized
CASRTPGGAYNEQFF
TGTGCCAGCAGAACCCCCGGGGGCGCCTACAATGAGCAGTTCTTC
>TRBJ1-1|NA|TRBV7-9|NA
CATSGPLEAFF
TGTGCCACCTCCGGGCCCCTTGAAGCTTTCTTT
>TRBJ2-6|NA|TRBV24-1|medium-sized
CATSRSSGANVLTF
TGTGCCACCAGTCGTAGCTCTGGGGCCAACGTCCTGACTTTC
>TRBJ2-7|TRBD1|TRBV5-5|NA
CASSRPGQSNSYEQYF
TGTGCCAGCAGCAGGCCGGGACAGTCAAATTCCTACGAGCAGTACTTC
>TRBJ1-5|NA|TRBV6-5|medium-sized
CASSYTDSYQPQHF
TGTGCCAGCAGTTACACGGACAGTTATCAGCCCCAGCATTTT
>TRBJ1-5|NA|TRBV20-1|many
CSATKTLPNQPQHF
TGCAGTGCTACCAAGACACTTCCTAATCAGCCCCAGCATTTT
>TRBJ2-3|TRBD2|TRBV5-1|NA
CASSRGTSGSADTQYF
TGCGCCAGCAGCCGCGGGACTAGCGGGTCCGCAGATACGCAGTATTTT
>TRBJ1-1|NA|TRBV5-1|medium-sized
CASSLETEAFF
TGCGCCAGCAGCTTGGAGACTGAAGCTTTCTTT
>TRBJ2-3|NA|TRBV13|NA
CASSFSSTDTQYF
TGTGCCAGCAGCTTCTCCAGCACAGATACGCAGTATTTT
>TRBJ2-7|NA|TRBV6-2/TRBV6-3|medium-sized
CASIGGEYEQYF
TGTGCCAGCATCGGGGGCGAATACGAGCAGTACTTC
>TRBJ2-3|TRBD2|TRBV28|medium-sized
CASSLGGGLVADTQYF
TGTGCCAGCAGTTTAGGCGGGGGGCTAGTCGCAGATACGCAGTATTTT
>TRBJ2-3|NA|TRBV7-9|medium-sized
CASSLELSTDTQYF
TGTGCCAGCAGCTTAGAACTAAGCACAGATACGCAGTATTTT
>TRBJ1-5|TRBD1|TRBV2|many
CASSGTGGENQPQHF
TGTGCCAGCAGCGGTACAGGGGGCGAGAATCAGCCCCAGCATTTT
>TRBJ1-2|NA|TRBV20-1|medium-sized
CSARDVPGAF
TGCAGTGCTAGAGATGTTCCGGGCGCCTTC
>TRBJ2-3|NA|TRBV14|NA
CASSQAGEWGDTQYF
TGTGCCAGCAGCCAAGCGGGGGAGTGGGGTGATACGCAGTATTTT
>TRBJ2-5|TRBD2|TRBV7-9|few
CASTQGGGPQETQYF
TGTGCCAGCACCCAAGGCGGGGGACCGCAAGAGACCCAGTACTTC
>TRBJ2-7|TRBD1|TRBV18|medium-sized
CASSQAAGGLYEQYF
TGTGCCAGCTCACAGGCGGCAGGGGGTCTCTACGAGCAGTACTTC
>TRBJ2-5|NA|TRBV5-1|medium-sized
CASSFQETQYF
TGCGCCAGCAGTTTCCAAGAGACCCAGTACTTC
>TRBJ1-1|NA|TRBV7-8|medium-sized
CASNYPPPIDTEAFF
TGTGCCAGCAACTATCCCCCCCCGATTGACACTGAAGCTTTCTTT
>TRBJ1-1|NA|TRBV4-3|medium-sized
CASSQEGRENTEAFF
TGCGCCAGCAGCCAAGAAGGCAGAGAGAACACTGAAGCTTTCTTT
>TRBJ1-2|NA|TRBV24-1|medium-sized
CATTPKGVSSLDGYTF
TGTGCCACCACTCCTAAAGGAGTATCGTCGCTCGACGGCTACACCTTC
>TRBJ2-1|TRBD2|TRBV10-3|medium-sized
CAIGARMSGGNVRNEQFF
TGTGCCATCGGCGCTAGGATGAGCGGGGGTAACGTTAGGAATGAGCAGTTCTTC
>TRBJ1-1|TRBD1|TRBV6-2/TRBV6-3|medium-sized
CASSYSSYRGGKDTEAFF
TGTGCCAGCAGTTACTCATCCTACAGGGGGGGGAAGGACACTGAAGCTTTCTTT
>TRBJ2-7|TRBD1|TRBV15|medium-sized
CATSGRQGSEQYF
TGTGCCACCAGCGGTCGACAGGGGAGCGAGCAGTACTTC
>TRBJ1-1|TRBD1|TRBV25-1|NA
CASSDPGQGDTEAFF
TGTGCCAGCAGTGATCCGGGACAGGGGGACACTGAAGCTTTCTTT
>TRBJ1-2|TRBD1|TRBV11-2|NA
CASSRDRGGYGYTF
TGTGCCAGCAGCCGGGACAGGGGGGGCTATGGCTACACCTTC
>TRBJ2-1|TRBD2|TRBV7-3|NA
CASSTSGGSYNEQFF
TGTGCCAGCAGCACTAGCGGGGGCTCCTACAATGAGCAGTTCTTC
>TRBJ2-7|NA|TRBV11-2|medium-sized
CASSLEKAKDSSYEQYF
TGTGCCAGCAGCTTAGAAAAGGCCAAGGACAGCTCCTACGAGCAGTACTTC
>TRBJ2-7|NA|TRBV12-3/TRBV12-4|NA
CASRLARAYEQYF
TGTGCCAGCAGGCTAGCGAGAGCCTACGAGCAGTACTTC
>TRBJ2-5|NA|TRBV15|medium-sized
CATSRDRRPQETQYF
TGTGCCACCAGCAGAGATCGGCGGCCCCAAGAGACCCAGTACTTC
>TRBJ2-5|NA|TRBV20-1|NA
CSALWKVGYF
TGCAGTGCTCTGTGGAAGGTGGGGTACTTC
>TRBJ2-1|NA|TRBV7-2|medium-sized
CASNHIPGTGDDEQFF
TGTGCCAGCAACCATATACCCGGGACGGGGGACGATGAGCAGTTCTTC
>TRBJ2-2|NA|TRBV21-1|medium-sized
CASLYGAGTGELFF
TGTGCCAGCTTATACGGAGCCGGCACCGGGGAGCTGTTTTTT
>TRBJ1-2|NA|TRBV9|medium-sized
CASSALRGQTKTYYGYTF
TGTGCCAGCAGCGCGTTACGCGGACAGACCAAGACCTACTATGGCTACACCTTC
>TRBJ1-1|NA|TRBV19|many
CASIGMNTEAFF
TGTGCCAGTATAGGGATGAACACTGAAGCTTTCTTT
>TRBJ2-1|NA|TRBV7-9|medium-sized
CASSSPFGEQFF
TGTGCCAGCAGCTCCCCTTTTGGTGAGCAGTTCTTC
>TRBJ2-3|NA|TRBV9|medium-sized
CASNGGSTDTQYF
TGTGCCAGCAATGGGGGCAGCACAGATACGCAGTATTTT
>TRBJ1-1|NA|TRBV19|medium-sized
CASTSILGGEAFF
TGTGCCAGTACCTCGATTCTCGGAGGCGAAGCTTTCTTT
>TRBJ1-3|NA|TRBV4-2|many
CASSQDSVRTISGNTIYF
TGTGCCAGCAGCCAAGATTCCGTCAGGACGATCTCTGGAAACACCATATATTTT
>TRBJ2-2|NA|TRBV3-1|medium-sized
CASSQLLGELFF
TGTGCCAGCAGCCAATTGCTCGGGGAGCTGTTTTTT
>TRBJ2-4|TRBD1|TRBV18|medium-sized
CASSPRSGQGGSSAKNIQYF
TGTGCCAGCTCACCAAGGTCGGGACAGGGGGGCTCTTCAGCCAAAAACATTCAGTACTTC
>TRBJ2-6|NA|TRBV19|many
CASTPPTVDGANVLTF
TGTGCCAGTACCCCCCCGACAGTGGATGGGGCCAACGTCCTGACTTTC
>TRBJ2-2|NA|TRBV5-1|NA
CASSLATGVSGELFF
TGCGCCAGCAGCTTGGCCACAGGTGTGTCCGGGGAGCTGTTTTTT
>TRBJ1-6|NA|TRBV20-1|medium-sized
CSARDAQRGDSSYNSPLHF
TGCAGTGCTAGAGATGCTCAGCGAGGGGATAGCTCCTATAATTCACCCCTCCACTTT
>TRBJ1-2|NA|TRBV5-1|medium-sized
CASSSNGRFYGYTF
TGCGCCAGCAGCAGCAATGGACGGTTCTATGGCTACACCTTC
>TRBJ2-5|NA|TRBV12-3/TRBV12-4|NA
CASSEAIGGRQETQYF
TGTGCCAGCAGTGAAGCTATTGGGGGGCGTCAAGAGACCCAGTACTTC
>TRBJ2-4|NA|TRBV7-9|NA
CASSLRGAKNIQYF
TGTGCCAGCAGCTTAAGAGGGGCCAAAAACATTCAGTACTTC
>TRBJ2-1|TRBD1|TRBV4-1|NA
CASSPDRGLNEQFF
TGCGCCAGCAGCCCGGACAGGGGGTTAAATGAGCAGTTCTTC
>TRBJ1-5|NA|TRBV20-1|medium-sized
CSASLGEGPQHF
TGCAGTGCTAGTCTCGGTGAAGGGCCCCAGCATTTT
>TRBJ1-2|NA|TRBV27|many
CASSPRAHLANYGYTF
TGTGCCAGCAGTCCGAGGGCACACCTAGCTAACTATGGCTACACCTTC
>TRBJ2-2|TRBD2|TRBV9|medium-sized
CASSPPRGAGELFF
TGTGCCAGCAGCCCCCCCCGGGGGGCCGGGGAGCTGTTTTTT
>TRBJ2-3|TRBD2|TRBV20-1|medium-sized
CSARDLRGAGGSPSTDTQYF
TGCAGTGCTAGAGATCTGAGGGGAGCGGGGGGCTCTCCTAGCACAGATACGCAGTATTTT
>TRBJ2-4|TRBD2|TRBV6-5|medium-sized
CASSPRGGNIQYF
TGTGCCAGCAGCCCCCGCGGGGGAAACATTCAGTACTTC
>TRBJ2-1|NA|TRBV4-3|medium-sized
CASSQGTARYNEQFF
TGCGCCAGCAGCCAAGGGACAGCCCGCTACAATGAGCAGTTCTTC
>TRBJ1-5|TRBD1|TRBV12-3/TRBV12-4|NA
CASRDRETQPQHF
TGTGCCAGCAGAGACAGGGAAACTCAGCCCCAGCATTTT
>TRBJ1-5|TRBD1|TRBV5-5|medium-sized
CASSRTGDEDQPQHF
TGTGCCAGCAGCCGGACAGGGGATGAGGATCAGCCCCAGCATTTT